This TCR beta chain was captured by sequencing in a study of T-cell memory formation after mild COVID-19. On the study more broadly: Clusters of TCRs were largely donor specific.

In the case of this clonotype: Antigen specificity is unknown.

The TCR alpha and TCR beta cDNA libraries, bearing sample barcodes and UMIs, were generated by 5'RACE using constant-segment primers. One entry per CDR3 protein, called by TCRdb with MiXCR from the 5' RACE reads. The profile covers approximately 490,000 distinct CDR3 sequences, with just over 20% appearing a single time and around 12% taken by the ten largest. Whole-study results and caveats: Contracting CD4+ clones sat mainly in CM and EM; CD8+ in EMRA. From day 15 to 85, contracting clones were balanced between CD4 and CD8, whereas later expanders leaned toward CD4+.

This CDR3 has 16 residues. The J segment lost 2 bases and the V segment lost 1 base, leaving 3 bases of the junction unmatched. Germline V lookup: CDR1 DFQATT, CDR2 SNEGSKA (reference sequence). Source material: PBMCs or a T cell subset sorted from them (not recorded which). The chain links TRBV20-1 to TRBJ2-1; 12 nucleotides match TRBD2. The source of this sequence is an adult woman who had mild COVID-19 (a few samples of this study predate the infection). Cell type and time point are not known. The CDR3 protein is CSARGLAGEAYNEQFF. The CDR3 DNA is TGCAGTGCTAGAGGACTAGCGGGAGAAGCCTACAATGAGCAGTTCTTC.